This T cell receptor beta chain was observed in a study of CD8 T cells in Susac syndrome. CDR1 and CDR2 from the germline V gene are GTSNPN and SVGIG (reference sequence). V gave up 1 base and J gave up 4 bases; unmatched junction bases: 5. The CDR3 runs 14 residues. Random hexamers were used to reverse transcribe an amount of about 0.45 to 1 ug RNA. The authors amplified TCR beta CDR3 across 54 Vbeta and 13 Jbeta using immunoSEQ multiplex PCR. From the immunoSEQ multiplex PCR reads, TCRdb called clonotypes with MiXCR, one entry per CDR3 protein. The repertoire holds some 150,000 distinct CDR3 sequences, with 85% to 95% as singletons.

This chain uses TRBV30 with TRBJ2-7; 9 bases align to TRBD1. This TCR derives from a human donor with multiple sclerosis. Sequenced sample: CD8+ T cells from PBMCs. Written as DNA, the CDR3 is TGTGCCTGGAGTGAGTACAGGGGGCGGTACGAGCAGTACTTC. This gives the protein CAWSEYRGRYEQYF.